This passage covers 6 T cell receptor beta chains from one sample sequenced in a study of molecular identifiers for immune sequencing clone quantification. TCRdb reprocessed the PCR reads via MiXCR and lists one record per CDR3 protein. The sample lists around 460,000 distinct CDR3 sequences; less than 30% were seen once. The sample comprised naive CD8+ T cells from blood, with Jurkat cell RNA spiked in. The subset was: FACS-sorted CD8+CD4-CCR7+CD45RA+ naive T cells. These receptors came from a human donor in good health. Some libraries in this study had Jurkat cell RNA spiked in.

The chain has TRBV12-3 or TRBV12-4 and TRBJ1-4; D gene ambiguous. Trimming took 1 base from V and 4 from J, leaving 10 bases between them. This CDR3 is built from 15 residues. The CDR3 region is CASSLVPAGNEKLFF. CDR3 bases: TGTGCCAGCAGTTTAGTGCCCGCGGGTAATGAAAAACTGTTTTTT.

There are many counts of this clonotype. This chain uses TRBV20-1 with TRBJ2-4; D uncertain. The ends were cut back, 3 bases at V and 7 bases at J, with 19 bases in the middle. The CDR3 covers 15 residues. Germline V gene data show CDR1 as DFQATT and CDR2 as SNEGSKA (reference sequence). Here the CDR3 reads CSARSQTLHQNIQYF. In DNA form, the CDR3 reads TGCAGTGCTAGGAGCCAGACGCTTCATCAGAACATTCAGTACTTC.

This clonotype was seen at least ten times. In DNA, the CDR3 is TGTGCCAGCAGTTTAATAGGGGGGGACTCCTACGAGCAGTACTTC. Its protein product is CASSLIGGDSYEQYF. The V and J genes are TRBV27 and TRBJ2-7, with TRBD2 as a possible D gene (7 bases). Germline loops: CDR1 MNHEY, CDR2 SMNVEV (reference sequence). The CDR3 sequence is 15 residues long. Deletions cut 2 bases from V and 0 bases from J, with 11 bases between.

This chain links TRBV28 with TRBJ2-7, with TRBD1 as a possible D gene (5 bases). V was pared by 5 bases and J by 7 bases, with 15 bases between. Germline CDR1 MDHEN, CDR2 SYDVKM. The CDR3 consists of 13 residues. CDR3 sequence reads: CASSPMGPREQYF. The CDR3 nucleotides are TGTGCCAGCAGTCCTATGGGGCCGCGTGAGCAGTACTTC. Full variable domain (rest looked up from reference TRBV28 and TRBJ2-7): DVKVTQSSRYLVKRTGEKVFLECVQDMDHENMFWYRQDPGLGLRLIYFSYDVKMKEKGDIPEGYSVSREKKERFSLILESASTNQTSMYLCASSPMGPREQYFGPGTRLTVT.

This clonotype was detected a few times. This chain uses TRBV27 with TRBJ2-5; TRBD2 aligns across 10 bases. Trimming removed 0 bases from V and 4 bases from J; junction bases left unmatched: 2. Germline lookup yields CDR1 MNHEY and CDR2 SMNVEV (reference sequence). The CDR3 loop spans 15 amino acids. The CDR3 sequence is CASSLSAGGPETQYF. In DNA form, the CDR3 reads TGTGCCAGCAGTTTATCAGCGGGAGGGCCAGAGACCCAGTACTTC.

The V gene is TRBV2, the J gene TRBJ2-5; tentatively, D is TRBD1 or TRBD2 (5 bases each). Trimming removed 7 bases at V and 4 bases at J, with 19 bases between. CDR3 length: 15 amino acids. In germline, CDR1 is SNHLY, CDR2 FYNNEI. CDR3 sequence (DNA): TGTGCCAGCATCTACGGGACGGCTAATACAGAGACCCAGTACTTC. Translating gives CASIYGTANTETQYF.